This TCR beta chain was captured in a study of T cell changes during pregnancy in multiple sclerosis. This clone was detected once. The method was immunoSEQ multiplex PCR; TCRdb's version includes in-frame clones alone and lacks a portion of them. Here the sample spans tens of thousands of clones, over 90% being singletons. CDR3 size: 16 residues. This chain uses TRBV21-1 with TRBJ2-5; the table gives TRBD1 as D, unverified against the DNA. TRBV21-1 is assigned pseudogene status. The input for sequencing was CD4+ T cells from peripheral blood mononuclear cells, taken in the third trimester of pregnancy. The clonotype was recovered from a female donor with multiple sclerosis, enrolled in a pregnancy study. DNA of the CDR3: TGTGCCAGCAGCAACCGGCACAGGGGGTACCAAGAGACCCAGTACTTC. Its translation: CASSNRHRGYQETQYF.